This TCR beta chain was profiled in a study of T cells in Graves' hyperthyroidism and ophthalmopathy. Researchers took RNA transcripts and amplified the TCR beta CDR3 regions from them. The study used the HTBI primer set for a first-round RT-PCR of the TCR CDR3. From the multiplex PCR reads, TCRdb called clonotypes with MiXCR, one entry per CDR3 protein. The sample yields fewer than 350,000 distinct CDR3 sequences, around 23% seen once. The sequence was collected from a woman aged 50 to 60 with Graves' hyperthyroidism. Sequencing was carried out using blood.

CDR3 loop: CASSPTRDEQFF. In nucleotides, the CDR3 is TGTGCCAGCTCACCGACGAGGGATGAGCAGTTCTTC. This rearrangement joins TRBV18 to TRBJ2-1, with TRBD2 as a possible D gene (5 bases). The CDR3 extends over 12 amino acids. The germline gives CDR1 KGHSH, CDR2 LQKENI. Deletions cut 3 bases from V and 8 bases from J, with 8 bases between.